These 21 T cell receptor beta chains came from one sample sequenced in a study of CD8+ T cells in alopecia areata. Once RNA had been extracted, it was reverse transcribed into cDNA to act as the sequencing template. Libraries were prepared by immunoSEQ multiplex PCR; TCRdb keeps only in-frame clonotypes and omits some of them. This sample has approximately 100,000 clones, with roughly 50% found just once. Sequenced sample: CD4+ T cells sorted from blood. Receptor source: a human donor in good health.

This chain uses TRBV30 with TRBJ2-3; 7 bases agree with TRBD1. With V trimmed by 4 bases and J by 8 bases, 6 bases remained unmatched. CDR1 GTSNPN and CDR2 SVGIG come from the germline V gene (reference sequence). CDR3 length: 12 amino acids. The CDR3 sequence: CAWNKGGGTQYF. In DNA form, the CDR3 reads TGTGCCTGGAACAAAGGGGGCGGTACGCAGTATTTT.

J is TRBJ1-1 and V is TRBV7-9; weak D call: TRBD1 (6 bases). CDR3 length: 13 amino acids. With 1 base removed from V and 5 bases from J, the gap between germline ends came to 8 bases. Germline V gene lookup returns CDR1 SEHNR and CDR2 FQNEAQ (reference sequence). The CDR3 region is CASSLEGGTEAFF. The CDR3 region has the DNA TGTGCCAGCAGCTTAGAGGGGGGTACTGAAGCTTTCTTT.

This clone was detected a few times. This chain connects TRBV5-6 to TRBJ1-1; no clear D gene. This CDR3 is 15 amino acids long. CDR1 is SGHDT, CDR2 YYEEEE, per germline. V lost 1 base, J lost 5 bases, and 15 bases lay in between. The CDR3 DNA reads TGTGCCAGCAGCTTGTTTGGGGTGGGAGAAACTGAAGCTTTCTTT. This translates into CASSLFGVGETEAFF.

V and J are TRBV2 and TRBJ2-7; no reliable D call. Trimming pared 5 bases from V and 3 bases from J, leaving 5 bases between. In germline, CDR1 is SNHLY, CDR2 FYNNEI. CDR3 length: 11 amino acids. This chain's CDR3 is CASSTFYEQYF. DNA for the CDR3: TGTGCCAGCAGTACATTCTACGAGCAGTACTTC. Looking up the rest from reference TRBV2 and TRBJ2-7 gives the full variable domain: EPEVTQTPSHQVTQMGQEVILRCVPISNHLYFYWYRQILGQKVEFLVSFYNNEISEKSEIFDDQFSVERPDGSNFTLKIRSTKLEDSAMYFCASSTFYEQYFGPGTRLTVT.

V gene TRBV5-1 combines with J gene TRBJ2-5, with TRBD1 identical over 8 bases. Trimming removed 3 bases from V and 4 bases from J; junction bases left unmatched: 2. Germline CDR1 and CDR2: SGHRS and YFSETQ. There are 13 residues in the CDR3. CDR3 sequence reads: CASSYGQGETQYF. The CDR3 DNA reads TGCGCCAGCAGCTATGGACAGGGAGAGACCCAGTACTTC. The variable domain in full, with the rest retrieved from reference TRBV5-1 and TRBJ2-5, is KAGVTQTPRYLIKTRGQQVTLSCSPISGHRSVSWYQQTPGQGLQFLFEYFSETQRNKGNFPGRFSGRQFSNSRSEMNVSTLELGDSALYLCASSYGQGETQYFGPGTRLLVL.

This clone has more than one count but fewer than ten. The CDR3 loop is CSAYRGSNTEAFF. In DNA, the CDR3 is TGCAGCGCCTACCGGGGCTCGAACACTGAAGCTTTCTTT. The rearrangement joins TRBV29-1 to TRBJ1-1, with D possibly TRBD1 on 5 matching bases. The CDR3 runs to 13 residues. Germline V lookup: CDR1 SQVTM, CDR2 ANQGSEA. V was trimmed by 7 bases and J by 1 base, leaving 13 bases between them.

CDR3 sequence reads: CASSRQGLSTYEQYF. The CDR3 DNA reads TGTGCCAGCAGTCGACAGGGGCTTTCAACCTACGAGCAGTACTTC. The chain is built from TRBV2 and TRBJ2-7, with TRBD1 matching 8 bases. The CDR3 is made up of 15 amino acids. Germline loops: CDR1 SNHLY, CDR2 FYNNEI. Trimming removed 5 bases from V and 2 bases from J; junction bases left unmatched: 8.

There are many counts of this clone. The chain uses TRBV27 and TRBJ1-1; 8 bases fit TRBD1. This CDR3 contains 15 residues. V shed 5 bases, J shed 5 bases, and the junction held 10 bases outside the gene matches. The V gene's germline CDR1 is MNHEY and CDR2 SMNVEV (reference sequence). The CDR3 protein is CASSRGDRRMTEAFF. CDR3 coding DNA: TGTGCCAGCAGTAGAGGGGACAGGCGTATGACTGAAGCTTTCTTT.

This clone was seen a handful of times. The chain combines TRBV2 with TRBJ1-1; 9 bases match TRBD1. Per the germline V gene, CDR1 is SNHLY and CDR2 is FYNNEI. CDR3 size: 14 residues. V lost 7 bases to trimming and J lost 1 base; unmatched junction nucleotides: 4. DNA of the CDR3: TGTGCCAGCAAATGGGGACAGGGGAACACTGAAGCTTTCTTT. Amino acids: CASKWGQGNTEAFF.

This sequence joins TRBV30 and TRBJ2-7; possible D gene TRBD1, 6 bases. The CDR3 covers 12 residues. CDR1 GTSNPN and CDR2 SVGIG come from the germline V gene (reference sequence). The V end was cut by 3 bases, the J end by 1 base, with 7 bases between. As DNA, the CDR3 is TGTGCCTGGAGCAGGGGTTCCTACGAGCAGTACTTC. It encodes CAWSRGSYEQYF. The entire variable domain, with the rest obtained from reference TRBV30 and TRBJ2-7, is as follows: SQTIHQWPATLVQPVGSPLSLECTVEGTSNPNLYWYRQAAGRGLQLLFYSVGIGQISSEVPQNLSASRPQDRQFILSSKKLLLSDSGFYLCAWSRGSYEQYFGPGTRLTVT.

V is TRBV6-6 and J is TRBJ2-7, with D perhaps TRBD1 (5 bases). Trimming shortened V by 7 bases and J by 2 bases, and 12 bases separated the two germline ends. Germline V gene data show CDR1 as MNHNY and CDR2 as SVGAGI (reference sequence). This CDR3 is built from 13 residues. Here the CDR3 DNA reads TGTGCCAGCACCGAGGACATCCCCTACGAGCAGTACTTC. Its protein product is CASTEDIPYEQYF.

The gene calls are TRBV4-3 and TRBJ2-1; TRBD2 matches 12 bases. Unmatched junction bases numbered 10, after V lost 0 bases and J lost 10 bases. The CDR3 length is 17 residues. Germline CDR1 and CDR2: LGHNA and YSLEER. The DNA of the CDR3 is TGCGCCAGCAGCCAAGAGTGGGCTAGCGGGGGGGCAGGGGAGCAGTTCTTC. It encodes CASSQEWASGGAGEQFF.

This clone was observed a handful of times. This sequence joins TRBV7-2 and TRBJ2-2, with a tentative D call TRBD2 (5 bases). The CDR3 runs 15 residues. Germline V gene data show CDR1 as SGHTA and CDR2 as FQGNSA. V was shortened by 1 base and J by 7 bases, with 13 bases between the two germline ends. Written as DNA, the CDR3 is TGTGCCAGCAGCTTAGGCGGAGGAACAAGCGGGGAGCTGTTTTTT. Translation gives CASSLGGGTSGELFF.

J is TRBJ2-3 and V is TRBV27; D is uncertain. Between the trimmed V and J ends, which lost 6 bases and 4 bases, there was a span of 8 bases. CDR1 MNHEY and CDR2 SMNVEV come from the germline V gene (reference sequence). This CDR3 is 12 amino acids long. CDR3 sequence (DNA): TGTGCCAGCAGGGGGATCGCAGATACGCAGTATTTT. Protein product: CASRGIADTQYF.

This clone was found a few times. The rearrangement links TRBV29-1 to TRBJ1-2; TRBD1 matches at 7 bases. This CDR3 region has 12 residues. V lost 5 bases to trimming and J lost 6 bases; unmatched junction nucleotides: 6. The germline CDR1 and CDR2 sequences are SQVTM and ANQGSEA. CDR3 sequence (DNA): TGCAGCGTTAAGGGGGCGCTTAATGGCTACACCTTC. It is translated as CSVKGALNGYTF.

In its sample, this clone was seen a few times. V and J are TRBV4-3 and TRBJ1-1; 8 bases line up with TRBD1. The V segment lost 0 bases and the J segment 2 bases; nucleotides outside the gene matches: 5. The CDR3 sequence is 16 residues long. Germline lookup yields CDR1 LGHNA and CDR2 YSLEER. The CDR3 region has the DNA TGCGCCAGCAGCCAAGATCCCCAGGGGGCCAACACTGAAGCTTTCTTT. As protein: CASSQDPQGANTEAFF.

The J gene is TRBJ2-3, the V gene TRBV7-2; maybe TRBD2 (5 bases). Germline V gene data show CDR1 as SGHTA and CDR2 as FQGNSA. V lost 3 bases to trimming and J lost 4 bases, with 14 bases between them. The CDR3 runs to 15 residues. CDR3 in amino acids: CASSFTPDYSDTQYF. CDR3 DNA sequence: TGTGCCAGCAGCTTCACCCCCGACTACTCAGATACGCAGTATTTT.

This clone was counted between two and nine times. This chain uses TRBV29-1 with TRBJ1-1; 8 nucleotides align to TRBD1. CDR3 length equals 14 residues. Looked up from germline, CDR1 is SQVTM and CDR2 is ANQGSEA. V was clipped by 6 bases and J by 5 bases; unmatched bases: 11. The CDR3 here is CSVGTRQGRTEAFF. In DNA, the CDR3 is TGCAGCGTGGGAACCCGACAGGGGAGGACTGAAGCTTTCTTT.

The chain carries TRBV7-9 and TRBJ2-5; tentatively, D is TRBD1 or TRBD2 (5 bases each). Trimming stripped 1 base from V and 1 base from J, with 7 bases between. The CDR3 loop spans 14 amino acids. Germline V gives CDR1 SEHNR, CDR2 FQNEAQ (reference sequence). The DNA of the CDR3 is TGTGCCAGCAGCTTAGGAGGGGCCCAAGAGACCCAGTACTTC. Protein product: CASSLGGAQETQYF.

The V call is TRBV28, the J call TRBJ2-3, with 12 bases fitting TRBD2. The CDR3 loop spans 15 amino acids. V lost 6 bases and J lost 6; bases outside the gene matches: 7. CDR1 and CDR2 (germline): MDHEN, SYDVKM. In DNA form, the CDR3 reads TGTGCCAGCAGCCCGACTAGCGGGGGTTCCGATACGCAGTATTTT. It specifies CASSPTSGGSDTQYF.

The chain joins TRBV11-2 to TRBJ2-5; TRBD2 matches at 8 bases. Unmatched junction bases numbered 10, after V lost 3 bases and J lost 4 bases. This CDR3 spans 16 amino acids. The germline CDR1 and CDR2 sequences are SGHAT and FQNNGV. The CDR3 bases are TGTGCCAGCAGCTTCGCCGGGACTAGGAGCCGAGAGACCCAGTACTTC. It encodes CASSFAGTRSRETQYF.